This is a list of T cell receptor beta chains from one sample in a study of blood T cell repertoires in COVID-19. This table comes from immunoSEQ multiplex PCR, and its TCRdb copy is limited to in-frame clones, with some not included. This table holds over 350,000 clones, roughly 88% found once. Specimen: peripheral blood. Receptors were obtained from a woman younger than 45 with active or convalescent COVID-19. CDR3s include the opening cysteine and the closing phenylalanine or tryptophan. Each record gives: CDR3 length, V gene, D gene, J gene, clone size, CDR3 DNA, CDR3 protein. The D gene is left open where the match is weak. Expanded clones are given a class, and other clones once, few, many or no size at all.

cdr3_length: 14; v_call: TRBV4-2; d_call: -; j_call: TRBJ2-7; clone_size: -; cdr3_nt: TGTGCCAGCAGCCAAGTTGAACAGCTCTACGAGCAGTACTTC; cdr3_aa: CASSQVEQLYEQYF
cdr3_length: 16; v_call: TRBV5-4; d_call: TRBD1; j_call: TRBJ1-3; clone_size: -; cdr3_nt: TGTGCCAGCAGCTCCCAGGGGGCGGTCACTGGAAACACCATATATTTT; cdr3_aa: CASSSQGAVTGNTIYF
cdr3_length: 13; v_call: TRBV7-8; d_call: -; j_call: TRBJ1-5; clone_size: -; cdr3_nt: TGTGCCAGCAGCCCGGCGGGGGATCAGCCCCAGCATTTT; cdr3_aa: CASSPAGDQPQHF
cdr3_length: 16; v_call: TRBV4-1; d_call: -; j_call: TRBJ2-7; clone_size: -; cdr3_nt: TGCGCCAGCAGCCAAGATATCGGCCGGGGTCTGTACGAGCAGTACTTC; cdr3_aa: CASSQDIGRGLYEQYF
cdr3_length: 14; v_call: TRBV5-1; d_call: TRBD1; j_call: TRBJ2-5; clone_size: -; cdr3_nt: TGCGCCAGCAGCGACAGGGGGATCGAAGAGACCCAGTACTTC; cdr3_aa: CASSDRGIEETQYF
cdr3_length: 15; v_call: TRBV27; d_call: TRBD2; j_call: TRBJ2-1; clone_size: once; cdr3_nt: TGTGCCAGCAGCCCAGGACTAGCAGAGTACAATGAGCAGTTCTTC; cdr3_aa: CASSPGLAEYNEQFF
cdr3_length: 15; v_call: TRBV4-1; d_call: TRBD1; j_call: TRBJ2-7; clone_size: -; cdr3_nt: TGCGCCAGCAGCCAAGGGGGACAGGGGGACTACGAGCAGTACTTC; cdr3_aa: CASSQGGQGDYEQYF
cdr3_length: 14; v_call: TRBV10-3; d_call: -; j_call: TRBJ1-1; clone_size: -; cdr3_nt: TGTGCCATCAGTGAGTCACACGGAGGCACTGAAGCTTTCTTT; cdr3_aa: CAISESHGGTEAFF
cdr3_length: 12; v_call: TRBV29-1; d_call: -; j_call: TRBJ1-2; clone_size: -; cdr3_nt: TGCAGCGTTAGGACAACTAACTATGGCTACACCTTC; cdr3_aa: CSVRTTNYGYTF
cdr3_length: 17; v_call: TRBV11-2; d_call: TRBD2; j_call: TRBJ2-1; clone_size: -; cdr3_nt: TGTGCCAGCAGCCAGCCAATTTGGGGAGGGGCAGCGGATGAGCAGTTCTTC; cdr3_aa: CASSQPIWGGAADEQFF
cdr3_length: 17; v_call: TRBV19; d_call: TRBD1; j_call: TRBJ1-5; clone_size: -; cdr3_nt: TGTGCCAGTAGTTGGGACAGGGGCGTACAGGGGAATCAGCCCCAGCATTTT; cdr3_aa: CASSWDRGVQGNQPQHF
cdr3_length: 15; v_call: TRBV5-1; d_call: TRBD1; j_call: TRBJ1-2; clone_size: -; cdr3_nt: TGCGCCAGCAGCTTAAGTCTGGACAGGGGTTACGGCTACACCTTC; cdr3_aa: CASSLSLDRGYGYTF
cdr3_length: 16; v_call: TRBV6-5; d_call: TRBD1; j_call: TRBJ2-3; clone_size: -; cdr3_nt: TGTGCCAGCAGTTCGAGGACAGGGGGGAGCACAGATACGCAGTATTTT; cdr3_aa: CASSSRTGGSTDTQYF
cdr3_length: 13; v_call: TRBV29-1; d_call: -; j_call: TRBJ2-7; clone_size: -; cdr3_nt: TGCAGCGTTCCACATCCCGACTCCTACGAGCAGTACTTC; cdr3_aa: CSVPHPDSYEQYF
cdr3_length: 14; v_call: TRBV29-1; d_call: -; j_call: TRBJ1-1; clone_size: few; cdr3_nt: TGCAGCGCCCTGGGCCAGGGGAGGAACACTGAAGCTTTCTTT; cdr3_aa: CSALGQGRNTEAFF
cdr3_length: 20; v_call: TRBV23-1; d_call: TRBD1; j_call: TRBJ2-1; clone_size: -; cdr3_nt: TGCGCCAGCACTCCAGGAGGGACAGGGGTTCTTAGGAGCTCCTACAATGAGCAGTTCTTC; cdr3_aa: CASTPGGTGVLRSSYNEQFF
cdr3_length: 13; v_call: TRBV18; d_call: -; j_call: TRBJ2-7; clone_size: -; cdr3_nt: TGTGCCAGCTCACCCGGGAGCGGTAGCGAGCAGTACTTC; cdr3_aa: CASSPGSGSEQYF
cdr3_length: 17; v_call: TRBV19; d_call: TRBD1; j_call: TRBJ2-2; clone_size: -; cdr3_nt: TGTGCCAGTAGTCGATCGACAGGGGGAGCGAACACCGGGGAGCTGTTTTTT; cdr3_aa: CASSRSTGGANTGELFF
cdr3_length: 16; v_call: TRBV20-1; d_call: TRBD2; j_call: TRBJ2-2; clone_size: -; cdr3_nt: TGCAGTGCTAGTATCTCCGGGGGGGCGAACACCGGGGAGCTGTTTTTT; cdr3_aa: CSASISGGANTGELFF
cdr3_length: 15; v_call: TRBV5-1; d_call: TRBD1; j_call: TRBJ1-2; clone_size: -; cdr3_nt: TGCGCCAGCAGCTTCGGGGCAGGGGGTAACTATGGCTACACCTTC; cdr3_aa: CASSFGAGGNYGYTF
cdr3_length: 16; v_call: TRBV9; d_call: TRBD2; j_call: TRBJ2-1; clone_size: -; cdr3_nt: TGTGCCAGCAGCGTAGTTTCGAGCGGGGGGCCCCATGAGCAGTTCTTC; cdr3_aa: CASSVVSSGGPHEQFF
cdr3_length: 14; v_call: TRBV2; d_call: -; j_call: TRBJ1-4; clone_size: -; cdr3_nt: TGTGCCAGCAATGCGGGGCCAACTAATGAAAAACTGTTTTTT; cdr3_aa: CASNAGPTNEKLFF
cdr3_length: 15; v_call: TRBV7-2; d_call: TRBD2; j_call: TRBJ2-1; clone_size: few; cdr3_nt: TGTGCCAGCAGCTTAGTACTAGCGGGAGGCGCTGAGCAGTTCTTC; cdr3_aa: CASSLVLAGGAEQFF
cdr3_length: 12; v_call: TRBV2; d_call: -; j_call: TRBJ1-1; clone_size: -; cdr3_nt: TGTGCCAGCATTATAAGGGGACAAGGAGCTTTCTTT; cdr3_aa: CASIIRGQGAFF
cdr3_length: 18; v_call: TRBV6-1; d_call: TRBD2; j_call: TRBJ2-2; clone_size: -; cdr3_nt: TGTGCCAGCAGTGAAGTTGGTAGCGGGAGTTGGGGCACCGGGGAGCTGTTTTTT; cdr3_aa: CASSEVGSGSWGTGELFF
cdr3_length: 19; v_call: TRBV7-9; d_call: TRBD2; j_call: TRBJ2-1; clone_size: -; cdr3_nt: TGTGCCAGCAGCCTCATGGAAGCGGGGGGGATTAGCTCCTACAATGAGCAGTTCTTC; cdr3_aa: CASSLMEAGGISSYNEQFF
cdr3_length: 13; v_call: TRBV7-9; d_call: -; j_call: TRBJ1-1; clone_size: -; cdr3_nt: TGTGCCAGCAGCTTAGTACAGCAGACTGAAGCTTTCTTT; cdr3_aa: CASSLVQQTEAFF
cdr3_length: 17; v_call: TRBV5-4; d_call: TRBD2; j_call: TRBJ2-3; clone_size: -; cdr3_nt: TGTGCCAGCAGCCCCGGGGGACTAGCGGGGGGCACAGATACGCAGTATTTT; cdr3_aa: CASSPGGLAGGTDTQYF
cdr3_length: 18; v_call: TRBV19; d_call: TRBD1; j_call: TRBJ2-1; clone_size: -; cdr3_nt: TGTGCCAGTAGTATAGATCTCCGGACAGGGCTGCCCTACAATGAGCAGTTCTTC; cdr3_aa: CASSIDLRTGLPYNEQFF
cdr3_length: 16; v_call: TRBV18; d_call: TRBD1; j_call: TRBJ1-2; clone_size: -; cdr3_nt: TGTGCCAGCTCACCGGGACAGGCTGATTCTAACTATGGCTACACCTTC; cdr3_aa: CASSPGQADSNYGYTF
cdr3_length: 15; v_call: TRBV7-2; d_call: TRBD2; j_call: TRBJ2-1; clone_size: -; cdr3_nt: TGTGCCAGCAGCAGAGGCGGGACTAGTCGAAATGAGCAGTTCTTC; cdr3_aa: CASSRGGTSRNEQFF
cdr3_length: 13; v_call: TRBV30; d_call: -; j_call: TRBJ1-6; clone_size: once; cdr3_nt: TGTGCCGTACGGGGTCTAGATAATTCACCCCTCCACTTT; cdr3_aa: CAVRGLDNSPLHF
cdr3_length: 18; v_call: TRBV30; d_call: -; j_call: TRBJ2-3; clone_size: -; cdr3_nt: TGTGCCTGGAGTCCACCAGGGGGCGGGAGTGTAGGCACAGATACGCAGTATTTT; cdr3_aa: CAWSPPGGGSVGTDTQYF
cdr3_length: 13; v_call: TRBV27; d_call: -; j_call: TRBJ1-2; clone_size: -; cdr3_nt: TGTGCCAGCAGGCCGGGTGGGTACTATGGCTACACCTTC; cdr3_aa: CASRPGGYYGYTF
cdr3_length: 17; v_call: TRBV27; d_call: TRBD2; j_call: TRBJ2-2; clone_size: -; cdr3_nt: TGTGCCAGCAGTTCCCCCAAAAGTATGCGGGGGGGCAGGGAGCTGTTTTTT; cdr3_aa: CASSSPKSMRGGRELFF
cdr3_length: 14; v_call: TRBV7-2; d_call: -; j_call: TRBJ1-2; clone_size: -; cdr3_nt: TGTGCCAGCAGGGTGAATGGAGCTAACTATGGCTACACCTTC; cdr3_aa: CASRVNGANYGYTF
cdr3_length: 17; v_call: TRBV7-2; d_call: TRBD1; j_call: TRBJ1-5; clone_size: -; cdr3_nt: TGTGCCAGCAGCTCTCAGGACAGGGGAATCGGCAATCAGCCCCAGCATTTT; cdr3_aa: CASSSQDRGIGNQPQHF
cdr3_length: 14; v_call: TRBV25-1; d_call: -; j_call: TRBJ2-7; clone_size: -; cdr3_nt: TGTGCCAGCAGTGAATGGGAGGGGGACTACGAGCAGTACTTC; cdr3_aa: CASSEWEGDYEQYF
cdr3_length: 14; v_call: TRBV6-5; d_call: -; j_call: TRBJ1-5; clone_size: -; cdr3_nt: TGTGCCAGCGGACAGCCTTCGCGTGGTCAGCCCCAGCATTTT; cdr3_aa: CASGQPSRGQPQHF
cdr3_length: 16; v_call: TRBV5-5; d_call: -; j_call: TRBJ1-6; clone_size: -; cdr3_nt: TGTGCCAGCAGCTTGGCTCCTGGACAGCCCAATTCACCCCTCCACTTT; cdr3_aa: CASSLAPGQPNSPLHF
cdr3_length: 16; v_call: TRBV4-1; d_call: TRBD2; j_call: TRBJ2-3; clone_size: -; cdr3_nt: TGCGCCAGCAGCCAGGGGACTAGCGGGGGTACAGATACGCAGTATTTT; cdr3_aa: CASSQGTSGGTDTQYF
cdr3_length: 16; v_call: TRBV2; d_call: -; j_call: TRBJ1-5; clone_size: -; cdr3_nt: TGTGCCAGCTGTGAAGTAAGGGTCAGGGGCCAGGGGTCCCAGCATTTT; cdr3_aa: CASCEVRVRGQGSQHF
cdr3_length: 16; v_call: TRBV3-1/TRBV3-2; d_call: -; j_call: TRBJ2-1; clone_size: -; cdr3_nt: TGTGCCAGCAGCCCAAGGCTAGTCTCCTCTTACAATGAGCAGTTCTTC; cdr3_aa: CASSPRLVSSYNEQFF
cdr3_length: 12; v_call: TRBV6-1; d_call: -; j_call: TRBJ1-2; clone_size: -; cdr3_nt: TGTGCCAGCAGTGAAGGGAGCTATGGCTACACCTTC; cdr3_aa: CASSEGSYGYTF
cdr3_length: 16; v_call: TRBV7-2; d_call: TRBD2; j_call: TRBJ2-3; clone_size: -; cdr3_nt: TGTGCCAGCAGCTTGGGACTAGCGGGAGGGCCAAATACGCAGTATTTT; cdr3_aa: CASSLGLAGGPNTQYF
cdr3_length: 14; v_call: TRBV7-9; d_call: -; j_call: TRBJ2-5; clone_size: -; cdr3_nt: TGTGCCAGCAGCTTGGCACAGGGTAAAGAGACCCAGTACTTC; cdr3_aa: CASSLAQGKETQYF
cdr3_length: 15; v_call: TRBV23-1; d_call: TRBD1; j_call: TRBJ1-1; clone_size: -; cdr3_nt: TGCGCCCTCTCCGTCCGAACAGGGGGTGGTACTGAAGCTTTCTTT; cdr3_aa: CALSVRTGGGTEAFF
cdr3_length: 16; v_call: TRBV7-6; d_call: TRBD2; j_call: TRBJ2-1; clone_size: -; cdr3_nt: TGTGCCAGCGCTGCCCGCTCTAGCGGGGGGATCGATGAGCAGTTCTTC; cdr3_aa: CASAARSSGGIDEQFF
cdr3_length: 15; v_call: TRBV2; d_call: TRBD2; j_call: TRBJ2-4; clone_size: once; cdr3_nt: TGTGCCAGCAGGGGGAGGGGCGGGGTGGAAAACATTCAGTACTTC; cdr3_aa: CASRGRGGVENIQYF
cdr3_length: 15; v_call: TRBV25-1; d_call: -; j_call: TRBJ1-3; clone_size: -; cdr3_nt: TGTGCCAGCAGTGTGACAGGAAGCTCTGGAAACACCATATATTTT; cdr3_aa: CASSVTGSSGNTIYF
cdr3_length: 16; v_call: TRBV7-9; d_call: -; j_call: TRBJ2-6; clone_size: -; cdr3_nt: TGTGCCAGCAGCGGGGGGTGGATCTCTGGGGCCAACGTCCTGACTTTC; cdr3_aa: CASSGGWISGANVLTF
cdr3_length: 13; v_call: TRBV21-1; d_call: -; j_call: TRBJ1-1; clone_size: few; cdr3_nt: TGTGCCAGCAGCAGGCCGGGGGATACTGAAGCTTTCTTT; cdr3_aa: CASSRPGDTEAFF